The clone carrying this T cell receptor (beta chain) was seen a few times. The sample is drawn from a study of T-cell reconstitution after alpha-beta-depleted transplantation in children. Germline V CDR1 and CDR2: SGHTA, FQGNSA. With V trimmed by 3 bases and J by 8 bases, 8 bases remained unmatched. This CDR3 region has 15 residues. Preparation of the TCRbeta library was carried out with unique molecular identifiers. One entry per CDR3 protein, called by TCRdb with MiXCR from the PCR reads. The data hold a few hundred thousand distinct CDR3 sequences, with roughly 43% observed a single time. This TCR was recovered from a girl aged 2-10 years with aplastic anemia, due to receive a stem cell transplant. Sequenced material: PBMCs, taken before TCRalphabeta/CD19-depleted stem cell transplant. The chain couples TRBV7-2 to TRBJ2-1; TRBD2 aligns across 9 bases. CDR3 in DNA: TGTGCCAGCAGCTTCGCCCGGACTAGCGTTTATGAGCAGTTCTTC. It encodes CASSFARTSVYEQFF. The complete variable domain, with remaining parts taken from reference TRBV7-2 and TRBJ2-1, reads GAGVSQSPSNKVTEKGKDVELRCDPISGHTALYWYRQSLGQGLEFLIYFQGNSAPDKSGLPSDRFSAERTGGSVSTLTIQRTQQEDSAVYLCASSFARTSVYEQFFGPGTRLTVL.